The present T cell receptor beta chain was sequenced within a study of monozygotic twins with inflammatory bowel disease. Comment on this clonotype: As yet, its antigen is unknown.

For every sample, eight separate reactions were used to make cDNA. TCRdb reprocessed the 5' RACE reads, keeping one entry per CDR3 protein, no DNA. This table lists approximately 400,000 distinct CDR3 sequences. Study-level points and caveats: Versus healthy twins, IBD patients showed fewer clonotypes shared with others, especially with disease activity. Discordant twins showed the same repertoire similarity as concordant twins, possibly from limited power.

CDR3 length: 16 amino acids. Per the germline V gene, CDR1 is SGHRS and CDR2 is YFSETQ. Total RNA was isolated from whole blood without T cell sorting. This chain connects TRBV5-1 to TRBJ2-1; TCRdb names TRBD1, which stays unverified in the absence of DNA. Sequenced material: blood. The receptor was derived from a human donor with ulcerative colitis or Crohn's disease, or a healthy co-twin of an affected twin (not recorded which). CDR3: CASSEKRGTGSNEQFF. Full variable domain (remainder filled in from reference TRBV5-1 and TRBJ2-1): KAGVTQTPRYLIKTRGQQVTLSCSPISGHRSVSWYQQTPGQGLQFLFEYFSETQRNKGNFPGRFSGRQFSNSRSEMNVSTLELGDSALYLCASSEKRGTGSNEQFFGPGTRLTVL.